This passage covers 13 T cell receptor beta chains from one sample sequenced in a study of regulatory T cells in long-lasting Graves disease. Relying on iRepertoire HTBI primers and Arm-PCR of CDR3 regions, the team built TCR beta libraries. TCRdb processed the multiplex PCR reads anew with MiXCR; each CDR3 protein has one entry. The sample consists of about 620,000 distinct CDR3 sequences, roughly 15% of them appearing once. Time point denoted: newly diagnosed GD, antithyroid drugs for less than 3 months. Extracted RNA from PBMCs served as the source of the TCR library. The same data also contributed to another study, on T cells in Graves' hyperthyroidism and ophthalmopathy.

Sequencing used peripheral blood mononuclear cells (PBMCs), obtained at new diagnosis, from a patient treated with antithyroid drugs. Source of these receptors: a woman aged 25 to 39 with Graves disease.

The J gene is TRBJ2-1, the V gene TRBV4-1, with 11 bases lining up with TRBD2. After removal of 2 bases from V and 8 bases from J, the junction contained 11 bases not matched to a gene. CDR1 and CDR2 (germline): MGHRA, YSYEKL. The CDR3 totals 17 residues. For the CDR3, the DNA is TGCGCCAGCAGCCAACTCCGGTGGGCTAGCGGGAGGTATGAGCAGTTCTTC. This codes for CASSQLRWASGRYEQFF.

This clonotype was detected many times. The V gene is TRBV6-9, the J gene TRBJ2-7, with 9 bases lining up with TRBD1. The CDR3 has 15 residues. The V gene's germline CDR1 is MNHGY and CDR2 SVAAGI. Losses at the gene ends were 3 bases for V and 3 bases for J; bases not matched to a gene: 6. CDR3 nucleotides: TGTGCCAGCAGTTACGTTGGGACAGGGAACTACGAGCAGTACTTC. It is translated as CASSYVGTGNYEQYF.

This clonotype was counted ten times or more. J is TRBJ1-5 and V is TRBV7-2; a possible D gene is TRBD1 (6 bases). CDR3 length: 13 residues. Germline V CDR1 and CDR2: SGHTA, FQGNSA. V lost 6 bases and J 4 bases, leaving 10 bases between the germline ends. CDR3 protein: CASSRDKNQPQHF. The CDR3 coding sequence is TGTGCCAGCAGTCGGGACAAGAATCAGCCCCAGCATTTT.

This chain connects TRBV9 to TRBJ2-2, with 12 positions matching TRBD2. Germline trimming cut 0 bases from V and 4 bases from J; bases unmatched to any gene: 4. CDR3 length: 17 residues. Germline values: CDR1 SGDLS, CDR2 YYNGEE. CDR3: CASSVGRLAGVTGELFF. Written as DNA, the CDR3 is TGTGCCAGCAGCGTAGGGAGACTAGCGGGAGTCACCGGGGAGCTGTTTTTT. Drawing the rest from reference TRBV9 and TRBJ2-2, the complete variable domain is DSGVTQTPKHLITATGQRVTLRCSPRSGDLSVYWYQQSLDQGLQFLIQYYNGEERAKGNILERFSAQQFPDLHSELNLSSLELGDSALYFCASSVGRLAGVTGELFFGEGSRLTVL.

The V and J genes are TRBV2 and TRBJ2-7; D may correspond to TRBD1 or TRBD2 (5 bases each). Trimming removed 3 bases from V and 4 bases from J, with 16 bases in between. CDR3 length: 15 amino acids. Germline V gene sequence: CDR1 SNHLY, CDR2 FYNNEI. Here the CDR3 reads CASSDIGAEEYEQYF. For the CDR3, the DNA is TGTGCCAGCAGTGATATCGGGGCGGAGGAGTACGAGCAGTACTTC.

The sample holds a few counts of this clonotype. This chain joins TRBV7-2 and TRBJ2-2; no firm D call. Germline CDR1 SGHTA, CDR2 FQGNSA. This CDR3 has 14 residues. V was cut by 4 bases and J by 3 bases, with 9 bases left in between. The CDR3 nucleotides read TGTGCCAGCAGCTCAGTGGGCCACACCGGGGAGCTGTTTTTT. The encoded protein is CASSSVGHTGELFF.

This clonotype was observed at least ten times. The CDR3 here is CASSESSGSSSGANVLTF. In DNA, the CDR3 is TGTGCCAGCAGTGAATCCAGCGGGAGTTCCTCTGGGGCCAACGTCCTGACTTTC. The V and J genes are TRBV25-1 and TRBJ2-6, with 8 nucleotides matching TRBD2. V shed 1 base, J shed 0 bases, and the junction held 5 bases outside the gene matches. Germline values: CDR1 MGHDK, CDR2 SYGVNS. The CDR3 has 18 residues.

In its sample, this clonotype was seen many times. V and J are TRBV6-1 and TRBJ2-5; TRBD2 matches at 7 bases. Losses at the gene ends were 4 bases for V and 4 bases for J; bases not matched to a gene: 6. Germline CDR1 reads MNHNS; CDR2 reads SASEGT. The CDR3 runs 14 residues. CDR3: CASSGVAGGETQYF. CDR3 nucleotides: TGTGCCAGCAGTGGGGTAGCGGGCGGAGAGACCCAGTACTTC.

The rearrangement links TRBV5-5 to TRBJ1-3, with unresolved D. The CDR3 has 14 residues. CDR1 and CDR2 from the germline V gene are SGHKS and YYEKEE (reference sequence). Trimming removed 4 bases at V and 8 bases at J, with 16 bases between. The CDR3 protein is CASSPAGFADTIYF. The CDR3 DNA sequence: TGTGCCAGCAGCCCTGCGGGGTTCGCAGACACCATATATTTT.

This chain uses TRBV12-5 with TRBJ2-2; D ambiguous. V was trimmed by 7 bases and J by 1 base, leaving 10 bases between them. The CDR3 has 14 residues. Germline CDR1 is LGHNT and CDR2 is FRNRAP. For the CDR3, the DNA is TGTGCTAGTGCCACCTGGGAGAACACCGGGGAGCTGTTTTTT. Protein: CASATWENTGELFF.

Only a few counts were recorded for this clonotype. CDR3 sequence (DNA): TGCGCCAGCAGCCATCCGGACAGGGGGTGGACTGAAGCTTTCTTT. It yields the protein CASSHPDRGWTEAFF. The V gene is TRBV5-1, the J gene TRBJ1-1, with 10 bases identical to TRBD1. CDR1 is SGHRS and CDR2 is YFSETQ in the germline V gene. The V and J ends lost 4 bases and 5 bases, in that order; junction bases with no gene match: 8. There are 15 residues in the CDR3.

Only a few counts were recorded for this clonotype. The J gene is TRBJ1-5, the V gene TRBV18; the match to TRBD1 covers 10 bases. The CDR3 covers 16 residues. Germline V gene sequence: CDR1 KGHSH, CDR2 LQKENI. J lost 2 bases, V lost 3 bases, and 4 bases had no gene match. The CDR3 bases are TGTGCCAGCTCACCGACAGGGGGCGAGGGCAATCAGCCCCAGCATTTT. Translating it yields CASSPTGGEGNQPQHF.

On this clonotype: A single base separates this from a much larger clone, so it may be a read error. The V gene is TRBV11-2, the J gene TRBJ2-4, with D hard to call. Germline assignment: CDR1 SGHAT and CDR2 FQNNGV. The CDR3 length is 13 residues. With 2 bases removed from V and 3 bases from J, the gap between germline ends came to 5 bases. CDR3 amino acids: CASSLIVKNIQYF. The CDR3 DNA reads TGTGCCAGCAGCTTAATAGTCAAAAACATTCAGTACTTC.